This TCR beta chain emerged from a study of human T cells and chemical hapten exposure. Overall study: Diphenylcyclopropenone was applied weekly to patients' scalps across the approximately 25-week study.

As to time point: patch test 1, 2 weeks after DPC sensitization. As to treatment: therapeutic diphenylcyclopropenone sensitization with weekly scalp DPC. Per germline, CDR1 SGHRS and CDR2 YFSETQ. This CDR3 has 15 residues. V lost 7 bases to trimming and J lost 2 bases; unmatched junction nucleotides: 9. Unique molecular identifiers were affixed to discrete cDNA molecules within the library. TCRdb re-analysed the RACE reads in MiXCR, keeping a single row per CDR3 protein. Here the sample spans tens of thousands of distinct CDR3 sequences, roughly a tenth being singletons. This specimen consisted of whole blood, obtained in connection with sensitization to the hapten diphenylcyclopropenone (DPC). The clonotype was recovered from a man aged 35 to 55 with alopecia areata. Some clones in this sample may be carry-over from other donors' samples. The chain has TRBV5-1 and TRBJ2-5; 9 bases line up with TRBD1. The CDR3: CASFLGTGQQETQYF. CDR3 nucleotide sequence: TGCGCCAGCTTCTTAGGGACAGGGCAACAAGAGACCCAGTACTTC.